These 13 T cell receptor beta chains came from one sample sequenced in a study of metastatic and nonmetastatic thyroid tumors (TCRdb year 2020). The method was PCR. Data came from an Illumina HiSeq 4000. TCRdb redid the processing of the public reads, applying fastp at Q25 and MiXCR, and retained in-frame beta chains. The sample table contains several thousand clones; only one count was recorded for less than 30% of them. Of the sample, 15% to 20% falls within the top ten clones. No patient had received any treatment before thyroid surgery. The sequenced material came from tumor tissue. The receptors originated from a female donor with papillary thyroid cancer or a benign thyroid nodule (not recorded which). Some clones in this sample may be carry-over from other donors' samples.

This clone was counted many times. V gene TRBV2 combines with J gene TRBJ2-1; possibly TRBD1 or TRBD2 for D (7 bases each). The CDR3 is made up of 16 amino acids. From germline, CDR1 is SNHLY and CDR2 FYNNEI. The ends were cut back, 8 bases at V and 4 bases at J, with 21 bases in the middle. The CDR3 loop reads CASAEGEGTVYNEQFF. The CDR3 nucleotides read TGTGCCAGCGCGGAGGGGGAGGGGACAGTATACAATGAGCAGTTCTTC. Based on the CDR3 plus reference TRBV2 and TRBJ2-1, the full variable domain is EPEVTQTPSHQVTQMGQEVILRCVPISNHLYFYWYRQILGQKVEFLVSFYNNEISEKSEIFDDQFSVERPDGSNFTLKIRSTKLEDSAMYFCASAEGEGTVYNEQFFGPGTRLTVL.

This chain uses TRBV6-1 with TRBJ1-2; D is possibly TRBD1 (5 bases). V lost 5 bases to trimming and J lost 6 bases, with 7 bases between them. This CDR3 contains 11 residues. Germline V gives CDR1 MNHNS, CDR2 SASEGT. CDR3 coding DNA: TGTGCCAGCAGTCCAGGGAATGGCTACACCTTC. Its protein is CASSPGNGYTF.

By its share, this clone is large. The V and J genes are TRBV20-1 and TRBJ1-2, with 8 bases fitting TRBD1. Germline V lookup: CDR1 DFQATT, CDR2 SNEGSKA (reference sequence). This CDR3 has 15 amino acids. J was trimmed by 1 base and V by 0 bases; bases with no gene match: 4. The CDR3 loop is CSARDSGQGNYGYTF. The CDR3 DNA reads TGCAGTGCTAGAGATTCAGGACAGGGTAACTATGGCTACACCTTC.

The rearrangement joins TRBV11-1 to TRBJ2-1; 15 positions match TRBD2. The germline gives CDR1 SGHAT, CDR2 FQDESV (reference sequence). V shed 3 bases, J shed 6 bases, and the junction held 6 bases outside the gene matches. The CDR3 is made up of 17 amino acids. CDR3 protein: CASSFSGLAGGPNEQFF. The CDR3 nucleotides are TGTGCCAGCAGCTTCTCCGGACTAGCGGGGGGGCCCAATGAGCAGTTCTTC. Using reference TRBV11-1 and TRBJ2-1 for the parts outside the CDR3, the full variable domain is EAEVAQSPRYKITEKSQAVAFWCDPISGHATLYWYRQILGQGPELLVQFQDESVVDDSQLPKDRFSAERLKGVDSTLKIQPAELGDSAMYLCASSFSGLAGGPNEQFFGPGTRLTVL.

By sample share, this clone is medium-sized. The gene calls are TRBV27 and TRBJ1-2, with D perhaps TRBD1 (5 bases). This CDR3 is built from 13 residues. With 1 base removed from V and 4 bases from J, the gap between germline ends came to 7 bases. From germline, CDR1 is MNHEY and CDR2 SMNVEV (reference sequence). The CDR3: CASSLLGTYGYTF. Written as DNA, the CDR3 is TGTGCCAGCAGTTTATTAGGGACCTATGGCTACACCTTC.

This clone showed up just a few times. The V gene is TRBV6-5, the J gene TRBJ2-7; 8 bases are shared with TRBD2. Germline CDR1 MNHEY, CDR2 SVGAGI. Unmatched junction bases numbered 8, after V lost 3 bases and J lost 4 bases. The CDR3 covers 15 residues. CDR3: CASSYSRGGIYEQYF. The DNA of the CDR3 is TGTGCCAGCAGTTATTCTCGGGGGGGAATTTACGAGCAGTACTTC.

This chain uses TRBV28 with TRBJ1-6; D is undetermined. The V and J ends lost 10 bases and 8 bases respectively, with 12 bases between them. The CDR3 consists of 12 residues. CDR1 MDHEN and CDR2 SYDVKM come from the germline V gene. CDR3 DNA sequence: TGTGCCACAGATGAGAGGGATTCACCCCTCCACTTT. Its protein product is CATDERDSPLHF.

The chain has TRBV20-1 and TRBJ2-3; 11 bases align to TRBD2. Looked up from germline, CDR1 is DFQATT and CDR2 is SNEGSKA (reference sequence). This CDR3 spans 16 amino acids. V was pared by 2 bases and J by 0 bases, with 4 bases of the junction left unmatched. CDR3 amino acids: CSARNSGRASTDTQYF. The CDR3 DNA reads as TGCAGTGCTAGAAATAGCGGGAGGGCCAGCACAGATACGCAGTATTTT.

V and J are TRBV6-1 and TRBJ2-7; 8 nucleotides line up with TRBD2. CDR1 and CDR2 (germline): MNHNS, SASEGT. The junction had 10 bases not matched to a gene; V was cut back by 8 bases and J by 4 bases. The CDR3 runs 14 residues. In DNA form, the CDR3 reads TGTGCCAGCCCTGTCAGCGGGAGTGGGTACGAGCAGTACTTC. Translation: CASPVSGSGYEQYF.

V and J are TRBV6-1 and TRBJ2-7, with D hard to call. CDR1 and CDR2 (germline): MNHNS, SASEGT. The CDR3 has 14 residues. V lost 6 bases and J lost 5, with 17 bases in between. The CDR3 region has the DNA TGTGCCAGCAGGCCGACCCTCCTTAGGGACGAGCAGTACTTC. This codes for CASRPTLLRDEQYF.

This clone came up a few times. The chain employs TRBV6-5 and TRBJ2-7; 7 nucleotides align to TRBD2. The J segment lost 4 bases and the V segment lost 5 bases, leaving 20 bases of the junction unmatched. The CDR3 has 18 amino acids. Germline loops: CDR1 MNHEY, CDR2 SVGAGI. The CDR3: CASSPRGLAEDRGYEQYF. Here the CDR3 DNA reads TGTGCCAGCAGTCCAAGGGGTCTAGCGGAAGACCGGGGATACGAGCAGTACTTC.

Within the sample, this clone is medium-sized. The V call is TRBV7-2, the J call TRBJ2-1, with D perhaps TRBD1 (6 bases). V dropped 3 bases and J dropped 4 bases, with 10 bases sitting between them. The CDR3 is 14 amino acids. CDR1 is SGHTA and CDR2 is FQGNSA in the germline V gene. DNA of the CDR3: TGTGCCAGCAGCTTTGCCGGGACATACAATGAGCAGTTCTTC. It is translated as CASSFAGTYNEQFF. Drawing the rest from reference TRBV7-2 and TRBJ2-1, the complete variable domain is GAGVSQSPSNKVTEKGKDVELRCDPISGHTALYWYRQSLGQGLEFLIYFQGNSAPDKSGLPSDRFSAERTGGSVSTLTIQRTQQEDSAVYLCASSFAGTYNEQFFGPGTRLTVL.

This clone qualifies as medium-sized (0.01 to 0.1%). The chain is built from TRBV12-3 or TRBV12-4 and TRBJ1-5; D remains ambiguous. The CDR3 loop spans 15 amino acids. Deletions cut 2 bases from V and 9 bases from J, with 17 bases between. The CDR3 sequence: CASSLSSSGVGPQHF. The CDR3 bases are TGTGCCAGCAGTTTAAGCAGCTCTGGGGTTGGGCCCCAGCATTTT.